The 23 T cell receptor beta chains reported below all come from one sample, sequenced in a study of T cell responses to AZD1222 COVID-19 vaccine (dated by TCRdb to the early 2020s). Libraries were made using the immunoSEQ multiplex PCR assay. The table comes from immuneACCESS by way of TCRdb, which keeps in-frame sequences with V and J called. Part of the clones is missing from these tables; in studies checked, under half for an unresolved V gene and the rest for unknown reasons. Here the sample has approximately 180,000 clones; roughly 88% occur a single time. The ten largest clones represent around 7.9% of the sample. The sample's time point label, in plain terms: baseline before first vaccination. The sequencing here drew on peripheral blood, taken on day 0 of AZD1222 vaccination. These receptors all come from an adult in good health.

The chain employs TRBV9 and TRBJ2-3; D may be TRBD1 (7 bases). Germline V gene data show CDR1 as SGDLS and CDR2 as YYNGEE. The V and J ends lost 0 bases and 6 bases respectively, with 11 bases between them. CDR3 length equals 14 residues. DNA of the CDR3: TGTGCCAGCAGCGTAGAGACAGGGAGGGATACGCAGTATTTT. Protein sequence: CASSVETGRDTQYF.

This chain links TRBV4-2 with TRBJ1-4; D is unresolved. This CDR3 comprises 14 residues. Germline CDR1 LGHNA, CDR2 YNFKEQ. V lost 1 base, J lost 4 bases, and 7 bases lay in between. CDR3 loop: CASSQGRSNEKLFF. DNA for the CDR3: TGTGCCAGCAGCCAAGGACGGAGTAATGAAAAACTGTTTTTT.

This clone was counted between two and nine times. This chain's CDR3 is CASRELDTGELFF. The CDR3 DNA is TGCGCCAGCCGCGAGTTGGACACCGGGGAGCTGTTTTTT. The J gene is TRBJ2-2, the V gene TRBV10-1; D uncertain. V lost 8 bases to trimming and J lost 3 bases, with 10 bases between them. This CDR3 comprises 13 residues. Germline V gene sequence: CDR1 WNHNN, CDR2 SYGVQD (reference sequence).

The gene calls are TRBV30 and TRBJ1-2; D is uncertain. The length of the CDR3 is 9 residues. The V gene's germline CDR1 is GTSNPN and CDR2 SVGIG (reference sequence). The DNA for the CDR3 is TGTGCGACGAACTATGGCTACACCTTC. It encodes CATNYGYTF. Full variable domain (outside the CDR3, taken from reference TRBV30 and TRBJ1-2): SQTIHQWPATLVQPVGSPLSLECTVEGTSNPNLYWYRQAAGRGLQLLFYSVGIGQISSEVPQNLSASRPQDRQFILSSKKLLLSDSGFYLCATNYGYTFGSGTRLTVV.

The chain has TRBV7-6 and TRBJ2-7; TRBD1 aligns across 9 bases. This CDR3 region has 15 residues. Germline-derived CDR1 and CDR2 are SGHVS and FNYEAQ. The ends lost 4 bases at V and 1 base at J; junction bases unmatched: 5. CDR3 sequence (DNA): TGTGCCAGCAGCTCCCGGGACAGGGCTTCCTACGAGCAGTACTTC. As protein: CASSSRDRASYEQYF.

Only a few counts were recorded for this clone. The J gene is TRBJ2-7, the V gene TRBV5-6, with D unresolved. CDR1 is SGHDT and CDR2 is YYEEEE in the germline V gene. CDR3 size: 14 residues. The ends were cut back, 4 bases at V and 2 bases at J, with 13 bases in the middle. The CDR3 nucleotides read TGTGCCAGCAGCCTCCGGACGGGCACCTACGAGCAGTACTTC. Translating it yields CASSLRTGTYEQYF. The full variable domain, rest sourced from reference TRBV5-6 and TRBJ2-7, is DAGVTQSPTHLIKTRGQQVTLRCSPKSGHDTVSWYQQALGQGPQFIFQYYEEEERQRGNFPDRFSGHQFPNYSSELNVNALLLGDSALYLCASSLRTGTYEQYFGPGTRLTVT.

With respect to this clone: Other nucleotide sequences from this sample produce the same CDR3. The chain recombines TRBV5-1 with TRBJ1-1, with 7 bases aligning to TRBD1. This CDR3 is 15 amino acids long. The ends lost 0 bases at V and 2 bases at J; junction bases unmatched: 4. In germline, CDR1 is SGHRS, CDR2 YFSETQ. DNA of the CDR3: TGCGCCAGCAGCTTGGTTGGAGGGGGCAACACTGAAGCTTTCTTT. Amino acids: CASSLVGGGNTEAFF.

The rearrangement joins TRBV6-5 to TRBJ2-7; 8 bases match TRBD2. J gave up 4 bases and V 7 bases, and 12 bases lay outside the gene matches. This CDR3 is 15 amino acids long. Germline CDR1 MNHEY, CDR2 SVGAGI. This chain's CDR3 is CASNGLALYGYEQYF. The CDR3 DNA reads as TGTGCCAGCAATGGACTAGCTCTGTACGGGTACGAGCAGTACTTC.

This clone was seen only once. The rearrangement links TRBV5-8 to TRBJ1-2; no firm D call. Germline V gene data show CDR1 as SGHTS and CDR2 as YDEGEE. CDR3 size: 14 residues. Deletions cut 3 bases from V and 7 bases from J, with 16 bases between. The CDR3 DNA reads TGTGCCAGCAGCTCAAACCGCCTTAATACTGGCTACACCTTC. It codes for CASSSNRLNTGYTF.

This clone came up once. The chain employs TRBV3-1 (or the pseudogene TRBV3-2) and TRBJ1-1; unclear D gene. The CDR3 covers 12 residues. V dropped 6 bases and J dropped 3 bases, with 8 bases sitting between them. Germline CDR1 LGHDT, CDR2 YNNKEL (reference sequence). In nucleotides, the CDR3 is TGTGCCAGCAGTCACATGGACACTGAAGCTTTCTTT. Its protein product is CASSHMDTEAFF.

The CDR3 reads CASSLAGYGSYGYTF. In DNA, the CDR3 is TGTGCCAGCAGCTTAGCGGGCTACGGGTCCTATGGCTACACCTTC. The chain links TRBV7-6 to TRBJ1-2; no clear D. In germline, CDR1 is SGHVS, CDR2 FNYEAQ. The CDR3 sequence is 15 residues long. Trimming left V 0 bases short and J 4 bases short, with 12 bases between.

This chain joins TRBV4-2 and TRBJ1-1; no reliable D call. Between the trimmed V and J ends, which lost 0 bases and 1 base, there was a span of 6 bases. The CDR3 runs 14 residues. CDR1 is LGHNA, CDR2 YNFKEQ, per germline. The DNA for the CDR3 is TGTGCCAGCAGCCAAGAAGAAGGGAACACTGAAGCTTTCTTT. Residues: CASSQEEGNTEAFF.

DNA of the CDR3: TGTGCCAGCAGCGTAGGAGCAGGGGGCAACTATGGCTACACCTTC. It translates to CASSVGAGGNYGYTF. The chain uses TRBV9 and TRBJ1-2; TRBD1 aligns across 8 bases. Germline V gene lookup returns CDR1 SGDLS and CDR2 YYNGEE. The CDR3 runs to 15 residues. J was trimmed by 2 bases and V by 0 bases; bases with no gene match: 3.

This chain joins TRBV18 and TRBJ2-3; the D gene could be TRBD1 or TRBD2 (6 bases each). The ends were cut back, 3 bases at V and 5 bases at J, with 21 bases in the middle. Germline CDR1 KGHSH, CDR2 LQKENI. This CDR3 has 17 residues. The CDR3 nucleotides read TGTGCCAGCTCACCTCCAGGGGACTCAGGGAAACGAGATACGCAGTATTTT. Amino acids: CASSPPGDSGKRDTQYF.

The rearrangement joins TRBV18 to TRBJ1-1, with TRBD1 as a possible D gene (6 bases). The CDR3 is made up of 15 amino acids. V lost 6 bases and J 4 bases, leaving 18 bases between the germline ends. The germline V gene encodes CDR1 KGHSH and CDR2 LQKENI. The CDR3 spells CASSTNGGATTEAFF. The CDR3 DNA reads as TGTGCCAGCTCTACCAACGGGGGCGCGACCACTGAAGCTTTCTTT.

The chain carries TRBV7-9 and TRBJ2-7; no definite D call. The V end lost 4 bases, the J end lost 7 bases, and 2 bases lay between the germline ends. The CDR3 sequence is 9 residues long. CDR1 is SEHNR, CDR2 FQNEAQ, per germline (reference sequence). The CDR3 here is CASSSEQYF. CDR3 bases: TGTGCCAGCAGCTCTGAGCAGTACTTC.

The CDR3 region has the DNA TGTGCCAGCAGCCCTCCGACAGGGAGCTCCTACAATGAGCAGTTCTTC. Residues: CASSPPTGSSYNEQFF. J is TRBJ2-1 and V is TRBV3-1 (or the pseudogene TRBV3-2); 7 nucleotides match TRBD1. Germline trimming cut 4 bases from V and 0 bases from J; bases unmatched to any gene: 6. The CDR3 totals 16 residues. Germline loops: CDR1 LGHDT, CDR2 YNNKEL (reference sequence).

This chain joins TRBV11-2 and TRBJ2-2; TRBD1 matches 8 bases. CDR1 and CDR2 from the germline V gene are SGHAT and FQNNGV. V shed 1 base and J 6 bases; nucleotides not matched to a gene: 10. The CDR3 sequence is 17 residues long. The CDR3 spells CASSLGRGGQVSGELFF. The CDR3 DNA reads as TGTGCCAGCAGCTTAGGGCGTGGGGGACAGGTTTCCGGGGAGCTGTTTTTT.

The chain is built from TRBV7-2 and TRBJ2-3, with a weak D call TRBD1 (5 bases). Trimming cost V 1 base and J 1 base, with 6 bases left between them. Germline CDR1 SGHTA, CDR2 FQGNSA. The CDR3 runs to 14 residues. CDR3 coding DNA: TGTGCCAGCAGCTTAGGCAGGGGCACAGATACGCAGTATTTT. Translation gives CASSLGRGTDTQYF.

V gene TRBV18 combines with J gene TRBJ1-3, with 7 bases matching TRBD1. The CDR3 is made up of 14 amino acids. CDR1 and CDR2 from the germline V gene are KGHSH and LQKENI. J lost 2 bases, V lost 3 bases, and 1 base had no gene match. This chain's CDR3 is CASSPGTAGNTIYF. DNA of the CDR3: TGTGCCAGCTCACCCGGGACAGCTGGAAACACCATATATTTT.

The chain has TRBV28 and TRBJ1-5; weak D call: TRBD1 (6 bases). Germline V CDR1 and CDR2: MDHEN, SYDVKM. This CDR3 is 14 amino acids long. V lost 2 bases, J lost 1 base, and 6 bases lay in between. The CDR3: CASSLGTSNQPQHF. CDR3 DNA sequence: TGTGCCAGCAGTTTAGGGACAAGCAATCAGCCCCAGCATTTT.

The genes are TRBV6-1 and TRBJ2-7, with a weak D call TRBD1 (6 bases). The CDR3 spans 15 residues. Trimming left V 5 bases short and J 3 bases short, with 17 bases between. Germline V CDR1 and CDR2: MNHNS, SASEGT. The CDR3: CASSSGQHTGYEQYF. In nucleotides, the CDR3 is TGTGCCAGCAGTTCGGGACAACACACTGGCTACGAGCAGTACTTC.

The chain is built from TRBV7-2 and TRBJ1-4; 8 positions agree with TRBD1. Germline assignment: CDR1 SGHTA and CDR2 FQGNSA. V shed 3 bases, J shed 4 bases, and the junction held 1 base outside the gene matches. CDR3 length equals 14 residues. The CDR3 DNA reads as TGTGCCAGCAGCTTCGACAGGGGTAATGAAAAACTGTTTTTT. It yields the protein CASSFDRGNEKLFF.